This T cell receptor beta chain originates from a study of PD-1 blockade in classical Hodgkin lymphoma. General study results and limits: Nivolumab starters within 1 year of ASCT were excluded.

Regarding this clone: What it binds is not known.

Specified time point: cycle 4 day 1 (C4D1), after six to seven weeks of nivolumab. Relapses following autologous stem cell transplantation were seen in all patients, with brentuximab vedotin exposure varying. J gave up 5 bases and V 5 bases, and 8 bases lay outside the gene matches. CDR1 is SNHLY and CDR2 is FYNNEI in the germline V gene. The CDR3 length is 14 residues. TCRdb's copy holds only in-frame clones and misses some; the assay was immunoSEQ multiplex PCR. The sample has 80,000 to 95,000 clones, approximately 86% seen once. This chain uses TRBV2 with TRBJ1-2, with TRBD1 matching over 7 bases. The specimen comprised peripheral blood mononuclear cells (PBMCs), sampled before the fourth cycle of nivolumab. This clonotype originated in a human donor with classical Hodgkin lymphoma. CDR3 sequence (DNA): TGTGCCAGCAGTTCAGCGACAGGGCCGTATGGCTACACCTTC. Protein product: CASSSATGPYGYTF.